Listed below are T cell receptor beta chains from one sample, sequenced in a study of blood T cell repertoires in COVID-19. Data came from immunoSEQ multiplex PCR; TCRdb stores just in-frame clones and leaves some out. The sample yields fewer than 65,000 clones, about 86% seen once. Sequenced sample: peripheral blood. These receptors originate from a man aged 55 to 70 with acute or convalescent COVID-19. Both conserved end residues are part of each CDR3. The D gene is left open where the match is weak. Not all rows give a size; the values are once, few, many and, for expanded clones, a class.

cdr3_nt	cdr3_aa	clone_size	v_call	d_call	j_call
TGTGCCATCAGCCTGGGGCAGGGGGCTAACGAGCAGTACTTC	CAISLGQGANEQYF	-	TRBV10-3	TRBD1	TRBJ2-7
TGCGCCAGCAGCGAGGTGTTGAGTAGGGAGACCCAGTACTTC	CASSEVLSRETQYF	-	TRBV5-1	-	TRBJ2-5
TGTGCCTGGAGTGTACCGGGCCGCTTGGGGGGGAATAATTCCTACAATGAGCAGTTCTTC	CAWSVPGRLGGNNSYNEQFF	-	TRBV30	TRBD2	TRBJ2-1
TGTGCCAGCCGGACAGTGATGGAGATGAAAGAGACCCAGTACTTC	CASRTVMEMKETQYF	-	TRBV27	-	TRBJ2-5
TGTGCCAGCAGCCCAAAACGGGGCTCTGGAAACACCATATATTTT	CASSPKRGSGNTIYF	-	TRBV4-2	-	TRBJ1-3
TGCGCCAGCCGCGGACTTCCAGGGGGCGGTACCGGGGAGCTGTTTTTT	CASRGLPGGGTGELFF	-	TRBV5-1	TRBD1	TRBJ2-2
TGCGCCAGCAGGGGACTAGCGAACACCGGGGAGCTGTTTTTT	CASRGLANTGELFF	-	TRBV10-1	TRBD2	TRBJ2-2
TGTGCCAGCAGCGAATGGAGCGGACAGGAAGCTTTCTTT	CASSEWSGQEAFF	-	TRBV9	-	TRBJ1-1
TGTGCCAGTCTGGGACCCTATAGCGGGGTCCAAGAGACCCAGTACTTC	CASLGPYSGVQETQYF	once	TRBV28	TRBD2	TRBJ2-5
TGCGCCAGCAGCCAAGGACAGGGCGGCACAGATACGCAGTATTTT	CASSQGQGGTDTQYF	-	TRBV4-1	TRBD1	TRBJ2-3
TGTGCCAGCAGATGGGACAGAAACACGCAGTATTTT	CASRWDRNTQYF	-	TRBV12-3/TRBV12-4	TRBD1	TRBJ2-3
TGTGCCAGCAGCTTTGGGACTCTTAACACCGGGGAGCTGTTTTTT	CASSFGTLNTGELFF	-	TRBV11-2	-	TRBJ2-2
TGTGCCAGCAGCCAAGACGGGACAGGGGATTCACCCCTCCACTTT	CASSQDGTGDSPLHF	-	TRBV4-2	TRBD1	TRBJ1-6
TGTGCCAGCAGCCAAGTTACCGGAGGGACAGGGTCGGCAAACACCATATATTTT	CASSQVTGGTGSANTIYF	-	TRBV3-1/TRBV3-2	TRBD1	TRBJ1-3
TGTGCCAGCAGAGAATCTAGCGGGGGGATCTTAGCCAAAAACATTCAGTACTTC	CASRESSGGILAKNIQYF	-	TRBV2	TRBD2	TRBJ2-4
TGTGCCAGCAGCCCCACCTACGAGCAGTACTTC	CASSPTYEQYF	-	TRBV2	-	TRBJ2-7
TGTGCCAGTAGTATCGCAGGACAGGGGGATGAGCAGTTCTTC	CASSIAGQGDEQFF	-	TRBV19	TRBD1	TRBJ2-1
TGTGCCAGCAGCTTGGGGCAGTTGGGCTTAAGCACCATATATTTT	CASSLGQLGLSTIYF	few	TRBV5-6	-	TRBJ1-3
TGTGCCAGCATGGGACAGGGTGATCAGCCCCAGCATTTT	CASMGQGDQPQHF	once	TRBV7-9	TRBD1	TRBJ1-5
TGCGCCAGCAGCCAAGATACAGGGGGCTTCGTTGGAAACACCATATATTTT	CASSQDTGGFVGNTIYF	few	TRBV4-1	TRBD1	TRBJ1-3
TGTGCCAGCAGCCCAGGACAGGGGAGAGCTATCCGGGGCTACACCTTC	CASSPGQGRAIRGYTF	-	TRBV9	TRBD1	TRBJ1-2
TGTGCCAGCAGAACCGGGACAGGGGTACAAGAGACCCAGTACTTC	CASRTGTGVQETQYF	-	TRBV2	TRBD1	TRBJ2-5
TGCGCCAGCAGCTTGCAGGGTGGCGGGATGCTAGAGACCCAGTACTTC	CASSLQGGGMLETQYF	-	TRBV5-1	-	TRBJ2-5
TGTGCCAGCAGCTCCCTCCTAGCGGGCTACACCGGGGAGCTGTTTTTT	CASSSLLAGYTGELFF	-	TRBV11-3	TRBD2	TRBJ2-2
TGTGCCAGCAGACTAGAAGAGACCCAGTACTTC	CASRLEETQYF	-	TRBV6-8	-	TRBJ2-5
TGTGCCAGCAGTTTTGAGAGGGGGTACACCGGGGAGCTGTTTTTT	CASSFERGYTGELFF	-	TRBV28	-	TRBJ2-2
TGTGCCAGCAGCCCAAAGGGGACTAGCGGAAGTCCCTACAATGAGCAGTTCTTC	CASSPKGTSGSPYNEQFF	-	TRBV7-9	TRBD2	TRBJ2-1
TGCGCCAGCAGCCTCGACTCGAATGGCTACACCTTC	CASSLDSNGYTF	-	TRBV5-1	-	TRBJ1-2
TGTGCCAGCTTTGGGAGCTCTGGGGCCAACGTCCTGACTTTC	CASFGSSGANVLTF	once	TRBV6-5	-	TRBJ2-6
TGTGCCAGCAGCCTGACAGGGATCTACGAGCAGTACTTC	CASSLTGIYEQYF	-	TRBV27	TRBD1	TRBJ2-7
TGTGCCAGCAGCCAGGGACTAGCGGGGGAAGAGACCCAGTACTTC	CASSQGLAGEETQYF	-	TRBV7-2	TRBD2	TRBJ2-5
TGTGCCAGCAGCTTAGAGACAGGGGATGAAAAACTGTTTTTT	CASSLETGDEKLFF	-	TRBV11-3	TRBD1	TRBJ1-4
TGTGCCAGTGGGGAGGACACTTACGAGCAGTACTTC	CASGEDTYEQYF	-	TRBV5-4	-	TRBJ2-7
TGCGCCAGCAGCCAAGCAACGAGGGGGATGGAGCAGTACTTC	CASSQATRGMEQYF	once	TRBV4-3	-	TRBJ2-7
TGTGCCAGCAGCTTGGCCGTCGGGACAGGACGGGGTGGCTACACCTTC	CASSLAVGTGRGGYTF	-	TRBV5-5	TRBD1	TRBJ1-2
TGTGCCAGCAGCCCCGATCCCACGGGACTAGCGCTCCAGACCCAGTACTTC	CASSPDPTGLALQTQYF	-	TRBV9	TRBD2	TRBJ2-5
TGTGCCAGCAGTTACTCGGCGGGGAATGAGCAGTTCTTC	CASSYSAGNEQFF	-	TRBV6-2/TRBV6-3	-	TRBJ2-1
TGTGCCAGCAGTGAACGTCCAGGGGTTGAAAAACTGTTTTTT	CASSERPGVEKLFF	-	TRBV6-1	-	TRBJ1-4
TGTGCCAGCAGCTACGGGACAGCCTCAGTTTACTATGGCTACACCTTC	CASSYGTASVYYGYTF	-	TRBV3-1/TRBV3-2	TRBD1	TRBJ1-2
TGTGCCAGCAGCCAGACTAGCGGGGGGGCAGGTCGAGATACGCAGTATTTT	CASSQTSGGAGRDTQYF	-	TRBV4-2	TRBD2	TRBJ2-3
TGTGCCAGCAGCTTGGCCAGGGGGAACACCGGGGAGCTGTTTTTT	CASSLARGNTGELFF	-	TRBV5-4	-	TRBJ2-2
TGTGCCAGCAGACAGGATAGCTCTGGGGCCAACGTCCTGACTTTC	CASRQDSSGANVLTF	-	TRBV7-9	-	TRBJ2-6
TGTGCCAGCAGTTTAATGGGAGACGCTAACTATGGCTACACCTTC	CASSLMGDANYGYTF	-	TRBV27	-	TRBJ1-2
TGTGCCAGCAGCCCCCAGGGAGGGATGAACACTGAAGCTTTCTTT	CASSPQGGMNTEAFF	-	TRBV9	-	TRBJ1-1
TGTGCCAGCAGCACGACAGGGGCTCGGACCGGGGAGCTGTTTTTT	CASSTTGARTGELFF	-	TRBV6-2/TRBV6-3	TRBD1	TRBJ2-2
TGTGCCAGCGTTGCTCTAGTAGATGAAAAACTGTTTTTT	CASVALVDEKLFF	-	TRBV7-9	-	TRBJ1-4
TGTGCCAGCACCGAGGCGGGGGGCACTGAAGCTTTCTTT	CASTEAGGTEAFF	once	TRBV27	-	TRBJ1-1
TGTGCCAGCAGCCAAGTGGCAGGCAATCAGCCCCAGCATTTT	CASSQVAGNQPQHF	-	TRBV3-1/TRBV3-2	-	TRBJ1-5
TGCGCCAGCAGCTTGGCACCGACAGGGTCCCACGAGCAGTACTTC	CASSLAPTGSHEQYF	-	TRBV5-1	TRBD1	TRBJ2-7